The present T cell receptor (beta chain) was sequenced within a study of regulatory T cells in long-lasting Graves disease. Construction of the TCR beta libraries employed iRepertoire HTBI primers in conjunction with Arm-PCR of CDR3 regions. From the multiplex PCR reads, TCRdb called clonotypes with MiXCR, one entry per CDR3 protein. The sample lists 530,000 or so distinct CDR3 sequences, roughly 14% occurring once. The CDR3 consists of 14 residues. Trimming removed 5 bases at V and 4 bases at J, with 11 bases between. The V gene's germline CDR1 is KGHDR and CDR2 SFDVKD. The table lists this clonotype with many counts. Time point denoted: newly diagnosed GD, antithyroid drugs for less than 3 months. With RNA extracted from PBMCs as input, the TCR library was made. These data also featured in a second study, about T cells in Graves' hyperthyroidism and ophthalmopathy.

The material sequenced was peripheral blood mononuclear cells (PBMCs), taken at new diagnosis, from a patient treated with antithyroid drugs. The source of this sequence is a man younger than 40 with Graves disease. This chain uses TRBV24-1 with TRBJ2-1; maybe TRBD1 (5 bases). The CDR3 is CATSGTRLYNEQFF. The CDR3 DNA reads TGTGCCACCAGTGGGACACGCTTGTACAATGAGCAGTTCTTC.